Listed below are T cell receptor beta chains from one sample, sequenced in a study of blood T cell repertoires in COVID-19. Sequenced by immunoSEQ multiplex PCR; TCRdb stores in-frame clones only, minus some. The sample lists 200,000 to 250,000 clones; around 89% were seen once. The specimen was PBMCs or T cells enriched from blood (not recorded which). The receptors shown here come from a young man who had been exposed to COVID-19. Both conserved end residues are part of each CDR3. The D gene is left open where the match is weak. A row's size may be missing; if present it is once, few, many or a size class.

size,V,D,J,CDR3,DNA
once,TRBV4-1,NA,TRBJ2-7,CASSQTIRGSSYEQYF,TGCGCCAGCAGCCAGACCATTCGGGGAAGCTCCTACGAGCAGTACTTC
NA,TRBV6-4,NA,TRBJ1-2,CASSDSWGGTYGYTF,TGTGCCAGCAGTGACTCATGGGGGGGCACCTATGGCTACACCTTC
NA,TRBV30,NA,TRBJ1-1,CAWSVQGNTEAFF,TGTGCCTGGAGTGTACAGGGGAACACTGAAGCTTTCTTT
NA,TRBV7-9,TRBD1,TRBJ1-4,CASSTSGTRGRGEKLFF,TGTGCCAGCAGCACCTCTGGGACCAGGGGGCGGGGTGAAAAACTGTTTTTT
NA,TRBV7-2,TRBD2,TRBJ2-5,CASSSPEGGGPLGDRTQYF,TGTGCCAGCAGCTCCCCTGAGGGCGGGGGGCCACTCGGGGATCGGACCCAGTACTTC
NA,TRBV5-4,TRBD1,TRBJ2-7,CASSSGTVGEQYF,TGTGCCAGCAGCTCCGGGACAGTGGGCGAGCAGTACTTC
NA,TRBV10-1,NA,TRBJ1-1,CASSDYADRDTEAFF,TGCGCCAGCAGTGATTACGCGGATCGGGACACTGAAGCTTTCTTT
NA,TRBV9,NA,TRBJ2-3,CASSDTPGDTQYF,TGTGCCAGCAGCGACACCCCGGGGGATACGCAGTATTTT
NA,TRBV2,TRBD2,TRBJ2-7,CASSESGNEQYF,TGTGCCAGCAGTGAAAGCGGGAACGAGCAGTACTTC
NA,TRBV7-2,NA,TRBJ1-2,CASTRDSYGYTF,TGTGCCAGCACCCGGGACTCCTATGGCTACACCTTC
NA,TRBV7-9,NA,TRBJ2-1,CASSSRSGLQFF,TGTGCCAGCAGCTCCCGGAGCGGTTTGCAGTTCTTC
few,TRBV4-1,NA,TRBJ1-5,CASSQEGKGDYQPQHF,TGCGCCAGCAGCCAAGAGGGCAAAGGTGATTATCAGCCCCAGCATTTT
NA,TRBV2,TRBD1,TRBJ2-1,CASNQFPGTGRYNEQFF,TGTGCCAGCAACCAATTTCCCGGGACAGGGCGGTACAATGAGCAGTTCTTC
NA,TRBV9,TRBD2,TRBJ2-1,CASSVRSGGYHNEQFF,TGTGCCAGCAGCGTGAGGAGCGGGGGGTACCACAATGAGCAGTTCTTC
NA,TRBV4-1,NA,TRBJ1-2,CASQGRGREGYTF,TGCGCCAGCCAGGGGAGGGGAAGAGAAGGCTACACCTTC
NA,TRBV10-3,NA,TRBJ2-1,CAISGRLARGNEQFF,TGTGCCATCAGTGGAAGGCTAGCCAGGGGCAATGAGCAGTTCTTC
NA,TRBV12-5,NA,TRBJ1-6,CASGLSGSSPLHF,TGTGCTAGTGGTTTGTCTGGGAGTTCACCCCTCCACTTT
once,TRBV5-1,NA,TRBJ2-5,CASSLLSEETQYF,TGCGCCAGCAGCTTGTTGTCGGAAGAGACCCAGTACTTC
NA,TRBV4-1,NA,TRBJ2-7,CASSQELQGLLIYEQYF,TGCGCCAGCAGCCAAGAATTACAGGGACTATTAATCTACGAGCAGTACTTC
NA,TRBV6-5,NA,TRBJ1-2,CASSHLRTYGYTF,TGTGCCAGCAGCCATCTAAGAACCTATGGCTACACCTTC
few,TRBV4-2,TRBD2,TRBJ2-1,CASSLWLGGGNEQFF,TGTGCCAGCAGCCTCTGGCTGGGGGGGGGCAATGAGCAGTTCTTC
NA,TRBV11-2,NA,TRBJ1-1,CASSLDKGYLTEAFF,TGTGCCAGCAGCTTGGACAAAGGTTATCTCACTGAAGCTTTCTTT